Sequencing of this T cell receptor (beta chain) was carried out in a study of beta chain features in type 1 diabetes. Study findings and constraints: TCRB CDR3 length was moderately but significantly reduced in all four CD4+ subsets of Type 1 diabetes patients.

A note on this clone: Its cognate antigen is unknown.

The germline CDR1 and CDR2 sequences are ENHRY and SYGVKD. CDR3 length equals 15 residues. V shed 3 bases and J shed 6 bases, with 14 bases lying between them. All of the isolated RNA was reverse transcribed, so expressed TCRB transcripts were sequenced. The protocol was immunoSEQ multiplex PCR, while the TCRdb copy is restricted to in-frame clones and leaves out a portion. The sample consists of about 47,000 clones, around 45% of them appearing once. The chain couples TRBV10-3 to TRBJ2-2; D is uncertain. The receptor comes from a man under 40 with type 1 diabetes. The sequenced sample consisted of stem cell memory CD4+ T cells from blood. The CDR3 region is CAISEPSAYAGELFF. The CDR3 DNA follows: TGTGCCATCAGTGAACCCAGCGCTTATGCCGGGGAGCTGTTTTTT.